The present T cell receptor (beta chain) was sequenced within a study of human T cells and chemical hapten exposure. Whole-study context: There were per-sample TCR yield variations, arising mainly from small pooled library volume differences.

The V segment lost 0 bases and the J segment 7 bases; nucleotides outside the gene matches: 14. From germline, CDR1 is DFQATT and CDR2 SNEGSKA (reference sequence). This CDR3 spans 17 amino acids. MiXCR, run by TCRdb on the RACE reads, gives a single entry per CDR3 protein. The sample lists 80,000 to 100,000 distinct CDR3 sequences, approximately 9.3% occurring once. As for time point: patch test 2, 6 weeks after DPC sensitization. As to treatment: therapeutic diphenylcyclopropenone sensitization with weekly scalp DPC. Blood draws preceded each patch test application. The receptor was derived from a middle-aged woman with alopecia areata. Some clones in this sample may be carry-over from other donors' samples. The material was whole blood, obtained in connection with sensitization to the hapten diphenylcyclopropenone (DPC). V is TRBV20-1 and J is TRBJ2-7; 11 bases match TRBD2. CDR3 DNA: TGCAGTGCTAGAGATCATGGGCCCGGGACTAGCGGACTTGAGCAGTACTTC. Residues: CSARDHGPGTSGLEQYF.